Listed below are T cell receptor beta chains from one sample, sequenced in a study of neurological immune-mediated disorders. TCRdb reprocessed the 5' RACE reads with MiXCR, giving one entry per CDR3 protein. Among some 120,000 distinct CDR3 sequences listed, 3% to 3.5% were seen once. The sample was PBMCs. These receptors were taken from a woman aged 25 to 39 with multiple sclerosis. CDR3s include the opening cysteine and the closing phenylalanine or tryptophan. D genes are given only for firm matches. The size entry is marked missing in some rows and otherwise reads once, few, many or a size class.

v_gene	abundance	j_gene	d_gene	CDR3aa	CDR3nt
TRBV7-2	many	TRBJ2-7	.	CASSLSSRTGEQYF	TGTGCCAGCAGCTTGTCTTCTAGGACGGGGGAGCAGTACTTC
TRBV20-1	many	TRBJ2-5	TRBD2	CSLTLAGTGETQYF	TGCAGTCTCACTCTAGCGGGAACTGGAGAGACCCAGTACTTC
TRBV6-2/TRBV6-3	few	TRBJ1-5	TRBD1	CASSYATNRGEKTQNF	TGTGCCAGCAGTTACGCCACGAACAGGGGGGAAAAGACCCAGAATTTT
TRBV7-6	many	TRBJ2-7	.	CASSLGFGSYEQYF	TGTGCCAGCAGCTTAGGGTTTGGCTCCTACGAGCAGTACTTC
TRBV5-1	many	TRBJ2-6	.	CASSYDSLSGANVLTF	TGCGCCAGCAGCTACGACAGCCTCTCTGGGGCCAACGTCCTGACTTTC
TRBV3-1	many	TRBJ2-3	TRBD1	CASRGQGLSTDTQYF	TGTGCCAGCAGGGGACAGGGGCTTAGCACAGATACGCAGTATTTT
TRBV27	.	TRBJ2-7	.	CASSIDPGFEEQYF	TGTGCCAGCAGCATCGATCCAGGGTTCGAAGAGCAGTACTTC
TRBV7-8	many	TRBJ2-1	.	CASTRSGPYNEQFF	TGTGCCAGCACCCGCTCGGGCCCTTACAATGAGCAGTTCTTC
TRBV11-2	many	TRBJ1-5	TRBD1	CASSSNTGGNQPQHF	TGTGCCAGCAGCTCTAATACAGGGGGTAATCAGCCCCAGCATTTT
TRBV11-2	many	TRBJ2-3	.	CASSISGTRGTDTQYF	TGTGCCAGCAGCATTTCCGGGACCAGGGGCACAGATACGCAGTATTTT
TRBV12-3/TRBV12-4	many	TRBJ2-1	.	CASRFLRDNEQFF	TGTGCCAGCAGGTTCCTCAGGGACAATGAGCAGTTCTTC
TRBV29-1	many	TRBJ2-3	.	CSAESGSRTDTQYF	TGCAGCGCCGAGAGTGGTAGCCGCACAGATACGCAGTATTTT
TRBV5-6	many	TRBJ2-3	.	CASSLFPGRGGPDTQYF	TGTGCCAGCAGCTTGTTTCCTGGCAGGGGAGGCCCAGATACGCAGTATTTT
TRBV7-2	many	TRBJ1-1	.	CASSPGGMAEAFF	TGTGCCAGCAGCCCCGGGGGCATGGCTGAAGCTTTCTTT
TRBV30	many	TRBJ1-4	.	CAWSVQVNEKLFF	TGTGCCTGGAGTGTACAGGTTAATGAAAAACTGTTTTTT
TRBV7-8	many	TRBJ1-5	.	CASSFRGESNQPQHF	TGTGCCAGCAGCTTTAGGGGGGAGAGCAATCAGCCCCAGCATTTT
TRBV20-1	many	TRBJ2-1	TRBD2	CSANSGRKDNEQFF	TGCAGTGCTAACAGCGGGAGAAAAGACAATGAGCAGTTCTTC
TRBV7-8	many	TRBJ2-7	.	CASSLVDRSSSYEQYF	TGTGCCAGCAGCTTAGTTGACAGATCGAGCTCCTACGAGCAGTACTTC
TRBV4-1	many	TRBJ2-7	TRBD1	CASSYGQGYEQYF	TGCGCCAGCAGCTATGGACAGGGCTACGAGCAGTACTTC
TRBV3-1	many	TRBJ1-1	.	CASSQGGLAGSASFF	TGTGCCAGCAGCCAAGGTGGGTTAGCAGGGTCTGCTTCTTTCTTT
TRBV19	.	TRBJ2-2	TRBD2	CASSRREGRTGELFF	TGTGCCAGTAGTCGCCGGGAGGGCCGCACCGGGGAGCTGTTTTTT
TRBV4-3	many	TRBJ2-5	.	CASSRDPGEETQYF	TGCGCCAGCAGCCGGGATCCCGGGGAAGAGACCCAGTACTTC
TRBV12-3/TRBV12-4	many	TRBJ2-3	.	CASSLFGGGDTQYF	TGTGCCAGCAGTTTATTTGGAGGAGGAGATACGCAGTATTTT
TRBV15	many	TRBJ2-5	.	CATSRDQGNQETQYF	TGTGCCACCAGCAGAGATCAGGGGAACCAAGAGACCCAGTACTTC
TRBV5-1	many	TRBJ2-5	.	CASSSNGGPQETQYF	TGCGCCAGCAGCTCCAACGGAGGTCCCCAAGAGACCCAGTACTTC
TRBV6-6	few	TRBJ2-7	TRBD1	CASRRTGSVYEQYF	TGTGCCAGCAGGAGGACAGGGTCAGTTTACGAGCAGTACTTC
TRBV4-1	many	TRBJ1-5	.	CASSQVGAGQPQHF	TGCGCCAGCAGCCAAGTGGGGGCAGGGCAGCCCCAGCATTTT
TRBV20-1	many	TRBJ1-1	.	CSARVMSGMGGPTEAFF	TGCAGTGCTAGAGTAATGTCGGGGATGGGTGGGCCCACTGAAGCTTTCTTT
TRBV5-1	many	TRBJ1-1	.	CASSFVAGLSTEAFF	TGCGCCAGCAGCTTTGTCGCGGGCCTGAGCACTGAAGCTTTCTTT
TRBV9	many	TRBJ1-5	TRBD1	CASSPTGVGQPQHF	TGTGCCAGCAGCCCTACAGGGGTGGGTCAGCCCCAGCATTTT
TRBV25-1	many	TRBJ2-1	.	CASSDLNEQFF	TGTGCCAGCAGTGATCTAAATGAGCAGTTCTTC
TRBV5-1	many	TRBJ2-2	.	CASSSAKPPTGELFF	TGCGCCAGCAGCTCCGCGAAACCCCCCACAGGGGAGCTGTTTTTT
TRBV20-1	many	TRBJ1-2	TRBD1	CSAGDRGHYGYTF	TGCAGTGCTGGGGACAGGGGGCACTATGGCTACACCTTC
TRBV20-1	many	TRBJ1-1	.	CSARGDTNTEAFF	TGCAGTGCTAGGGGGGACACAAACACTGAAGCTTTCTTT
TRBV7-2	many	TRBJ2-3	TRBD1	CASSLTGGGDTQYF	TGTGCCAGCAGCTTGACAGGGGGCGGGGATACGCAGTATTTT
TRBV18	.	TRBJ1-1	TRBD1	CASSLTGTGTYTEAFF	TGTGCCAGCTCACTAACCGGGACAGGGACTTACACTGAAGCTTTCTTT